The 16 T cell receptor beta chains listed next were all sequenced from one sample in a study of T cell responses to AZD1222 COVID-19 vaccine. Generated by immunoSEQ multiplex PCR, the TCRdb table keeps only in-frame clones and is missing some. The sample holds approximately 150,000 clones, around 91% seen once. This specimen was peripheral blood, taken 28 days after the second AZD1222 dose. These receptors were taken from an adult who received the AZD1222 COVID-19 vaccine.

This clone has only one observation. This sample also contains other DNA sequences that code for the same CDR3. This chain connects TRBV7-2 to TRBJ1-3; D gene uncertain. This CDR3 is 13 amino acids long. The germline V and J ends were trimmed by 1 base and 1 base, with 2 bases remaining between them. The V gene's germline CDR1 is SGHTA and CDR2 FQGNSA. In DNA form, the CDR3 reads TGTGCCAGCAGCTTAGGGTCTGGAAACACCATATATTTT. Its translation is CASSLGSGNTIYF.

This clone showed up just once. The chain couples TRBV19 to TRBJ1-2, with 8 bases lining up with TRBD1. V was clipped by 2 bases and J by 8 bases; unmatched bases: 4. The CDR3 is made up of 13 amino acids. The germline V gene has CDR1 LNHDA and CDR2 SQIVND (reference sequence). The DNA of the CDR3 is TGTGCCAGTAGTATACAGGGGGCGCGGGGCTACACCTTC. Translated: CASSIQGARGYTF.

The rearrangement links TRBV9 to TRBJ1-6, with 7 bases that match TRBD1. This CDR3 is 15 amino acids long. V was pared by 3 bases and J by 7 bases, with 7 bases of the junction left unmatched. The germline CDR1 and CDR2 sequences are SGDLS and YYNGEE. CDR3 protein: CASSARGQINSPLHF. CDR3 coding DNA: TGTGCCAGCAGCGCGAGGGGACAGATAAATTCACCCCTCCACTTT. Full variable domain (outside the CDR3, taken from reference TRBV9 and TRBJ1-6): DSGVTQTPKHLITATGQRVTLRCSPRSGDLSVYWYQQSLDQGLQFLIQYYNGEERAKGNILERFSAQQFPDLHSELNLSSLELGDSALYFCASSARGQINSPLHFGNGTRLTVT.

V gene TRBV5-1 combines with J gene TRBJ2-3; TRBD1 is a possible D gene (5 bases). This CDR3 contains 15 residues. CDR1 SGHRS and CDR2 YFSETQ come from the germline V gene. Trimming took off 0 bases at V and 2 bases at J, with 10 bases between the two ends. In DNA, the CDR3 is TGCGCCAGCAGCTTGGAAGGGGCCCACACAGATACGCAGTATTTT. Residues: CASSLEGAHTDTQYF.

This rearrangement joins TRBV12-3 or TRBV12-4 to TRBJ2-3; the D is unclear. This CDR3 comprises 11 residues. V gave up 5 bases and J gave up 2 bases, with 2 bases separating them. The CDR3 protein is CASSNTDTQYF. CDR3 coding DNA: TGTGCCAGCAGTAACACAGATACGCAGTATTTT.

V is TRBV5-1 and J is TRBJ1-2; D is ambiguous. The CDR3 has 14 amino acids. Between the trimmed V and J ends, which lost 0 bases and 2 bases, there was a span of 8 bases. Germline V lookup: CDR1 SGHRS, CDR2 YFSETQ. In DNA, the CDR3 is TGCGCCAGCAGCTTGGACCAGCTAAACTATGGCTACACCTTC. Protein sequence: CASSLDQLNYGYTF.

This clone was counted only a few times. V usage is TRBV6-5 and J usage is TRBJ2-7; tentatively, D is TRBD1 (6 bases). Germline-derived CDR1 and CDR2 are MNHEY and SVGAGI. The CDR3 has 14 residues. V dropped 2 bases and J dropped 9 bases, with 17 bases sitting between them. The CDR3 DNA sequence: TGTGCCAGCAGTTACGGGCAGGGGCTACGAGGGCAGTACTTC. Translating gives CASSYGQGLRGQYF.

The chain employs TRBV6-5 and TRBJ2-5, with TRBD2 matching over 8 bases. J lost 5 bases, V lost 7 bases, and 12 bases had no gene match. This CDR3 has 15 residues. Germline V CDR1 and CDR2: MNHEY, SVGAGI. The CDR3 coding sequence is TGTGCCAGCACCCAACAGCGGGGGCCGAGGGAGACCCAGTACTTC. Translating it yields CASTQQRGPRETQYF.

V is TRBV5-4 and J is TRBJ2-3; D call uncertain. The CDR3 has 11 amino acids. The germline V and J ends were trimmed by 1 base and 4 bases, with 1 base remaining between them. Germline-derived CDR1 and CDR2 are SGHNT and YYREEE (reference sequence). In DNA form, the CDR3 reads TGTGCCAGCAGCTTGTCAGATACGCAGTATTTT. It codes for CASSLSDTQYF.

V is TRBV28 and J is TRBJ2-7; D is undetermined. The ends were cut back, 4 bases at V and 0 bases at J, with 10 bases in the middle. The CDR3 has 14 residues. Per the germline V gene, CDR1 is MDHEN and CDR2 is SYDVKM. In DNA, the CDR3 is TGTGCCAGCAGTTACGGGCCCTACTCCTACGAGCAGTACTTC. It codes for CASSYGPYSYEQYF. The full variable domain, completed using reference TRBV28 and TRBJ2-7, is DVKVTQSSRYLVKRTGEKVFLECVQDMDHENMFWYRQDPGLGLRLIYFSYDVKMKEKGDIPEGYSVSREKKERFSLILESASTNQTSMYLCASSYGPYSYEQYFGPGTRLTVT.

Comment on this clone: The sample has other DNA sequences that encode this CDR3 too. This chain connects TRBV5-1 to TRBJ2-2; no definite D call. There are 14 residues in the CDR3. The germline CDR1 and CDR2 sequences are SGHRS and YFSETQ. V lost 0 bases to trimming and J lost 0 bases, with 3 bases between them. The CDR3 loop is CASSLGTNTGELFF. The CDR3 nucleotides read TGCGCCAGCAGCTTGGGTACGAACACCGGGGAGCTGTTTTTT.

The chain carries TRBV6-5 and TRBJ2-2; the D is unclear. Trimming took off 3 bases at V and 6 bases at J, with 2 bases between the two ends. CDR1 is MNHEY and CDR2 is SVGAGI in the germline V gene. This CDR3 contains 11 residues. The CDR3 loop is CASSYAGELFF. The CDR3 DNA follows: TGTGCCAGCAGTTATGCCGGGGAGCTGTTTTTT.

This chain connects TRBV14 to TRBJ2-7; the D gene is possibly TRBD2 (5 bases). Germline CDR1 and CDR2: SGHDN and FVKESK. V was pared by 7 bases and J by 7 bases, with 17 bases between. The CDR3 contains 13 residues. CDR3 sequence: CASTSNGVGEQYF. CDR3 bases: TGTGCCAGCACCTCGAACGGGGTCGGGGAGCAGTACTTC.

The chain uses TRBV21-1 and TRBJ1-6. TRBV21-1 is labeled a pseudogene. The length of the CDR3 is 16 residues. CDR3 nucleotide sequence: TGTGCCAGCTCCAAACCCGGGGGTTCCTATAATTCACCCCTCCACTTT. The encoded protein is CASSKPGGSYNSPLHF.

The V gene is TRBV7-2, the J gene TRBJ1-2; D possibly corresponds to TRBD1 (5 bases). V was cut by 1 base and J by 10 bases, with 10 bases left in between. The CDR3 has 12 residues. The germline V gene encodes CDR1 SGHTA and CDR2 FQGNSA. The CDR3 DNA sequence: TGTGCCAGCAGCTTAGGAGCAGGGATCTACACCTTC. Translating gives CASSLGAGIYTF.

The V call is TRBV11-1, the J call TRBJ1-1; D gene ambiguous. The CDR3 sequence is 15 residues long. The V and J ends lost 1 base and 1 base respectively, with 10 bases between them. CDR1 is SGHAT, CDR2 FQDESV, per germline (reference sequence). The CDR3 spells CASSLVGGRNTEAFF. DNA of the CDR3: TGTGCCAGCAGCTTAGTTGGCGGCCGGAACACTGAAGCTTTCTTT.